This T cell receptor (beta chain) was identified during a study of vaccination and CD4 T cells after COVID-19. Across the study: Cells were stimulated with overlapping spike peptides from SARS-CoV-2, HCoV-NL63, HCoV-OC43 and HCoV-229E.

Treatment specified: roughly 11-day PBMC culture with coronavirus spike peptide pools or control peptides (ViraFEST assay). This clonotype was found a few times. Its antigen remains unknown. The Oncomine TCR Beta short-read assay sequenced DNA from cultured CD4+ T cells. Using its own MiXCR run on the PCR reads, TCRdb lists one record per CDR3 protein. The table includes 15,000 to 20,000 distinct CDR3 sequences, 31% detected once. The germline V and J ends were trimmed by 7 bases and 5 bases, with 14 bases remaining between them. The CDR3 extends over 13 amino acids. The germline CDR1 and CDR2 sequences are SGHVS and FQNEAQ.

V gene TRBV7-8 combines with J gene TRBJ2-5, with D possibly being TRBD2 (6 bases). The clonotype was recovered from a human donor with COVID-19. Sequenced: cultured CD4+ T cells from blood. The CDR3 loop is CASNQGLLETQYF. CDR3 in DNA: TGTGCCAGCAACCAGGGACTTCTGGAGACCCAGTACTTC.